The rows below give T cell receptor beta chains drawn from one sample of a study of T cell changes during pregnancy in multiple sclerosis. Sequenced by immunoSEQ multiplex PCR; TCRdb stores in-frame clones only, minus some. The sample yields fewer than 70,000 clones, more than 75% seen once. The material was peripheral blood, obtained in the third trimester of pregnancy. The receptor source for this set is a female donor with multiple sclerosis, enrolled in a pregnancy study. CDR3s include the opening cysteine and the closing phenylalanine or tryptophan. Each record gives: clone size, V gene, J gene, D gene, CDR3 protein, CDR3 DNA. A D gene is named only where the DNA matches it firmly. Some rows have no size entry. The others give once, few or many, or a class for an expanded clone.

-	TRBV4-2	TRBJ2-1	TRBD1	CASSRRDRDNEQFF	TGTGCCAGCAGCCGCCGGGACAGAGACAATGAGCAGTTCTTC
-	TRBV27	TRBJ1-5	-	CASSLSIQPQHF	TGTGCCAGCAGTTTATCCATCCAGCCCCAGCATTTT
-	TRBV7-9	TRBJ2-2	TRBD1	CASSTTGGYTGELFF	TGTGCCAGCAGCACGACAGGGGGGTACACCGGGGAGCTGTTTTTT
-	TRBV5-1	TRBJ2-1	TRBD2	CASSLGGLAGLYNEQFF	TGCGCCAGCAGCTTGGGTGGACTAGCGGGGTTATACAATGAGCAGTTCTTC
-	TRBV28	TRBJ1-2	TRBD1	CASSWDAGGASYGYTF	TGTGCCAGCAGTTGGGACGCAGGGGGCGCGAGCTATGGCTACACCTTC
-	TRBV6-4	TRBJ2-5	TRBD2	CASSDSTSGEETQYF	TGTGCCAGCAGTGACTCGACTAGCGGGGAAGAGACCCAGTACTTC
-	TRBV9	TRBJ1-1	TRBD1	CASSADTGGAGTEAFF	TGTGCCAGCAGCGCAGACACAGGGGGCGCGGGTACTGAAGCTTTCTTT
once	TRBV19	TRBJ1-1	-	CASTERTNTEAFF	TGTGCCAGTACGGAGCGGACTAACACTGAAGCTTTCTTT
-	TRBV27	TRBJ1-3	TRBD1	CASSRDRMGNTIYF	TGTGCCAGCAGTCGGGACAGGATGGGAAACACCATATATTTT
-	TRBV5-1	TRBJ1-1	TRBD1	CASSQGTGSTEAFF	TGCGCCAGCAGCCAAGGGACAGGGTCAACCGAAGCTTTCTTT
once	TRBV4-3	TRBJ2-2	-	CASSQDRWPLGELFF	TGCGCCAGCAGCCAAGATCGATGGCCTCTTGGGGAGCTGTTTTTT
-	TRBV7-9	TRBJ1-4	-	CASSPLGATNEKLFF	TGTGCCAGCAGCCCCCTCGGGGCAACTAATGAAAAACTGTTTTTT
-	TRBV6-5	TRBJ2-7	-	CASSLNPGGYEQYF	TGTGCCAGCAGCCTAAACCCAGGGGGGTACGAGCAGTACTTC
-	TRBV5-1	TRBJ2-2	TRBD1	CASRTGELNTGELFF	TGCGCCAGTAGGACAGGGGAATTGAACACCGGGGAGCTGTTTTTT
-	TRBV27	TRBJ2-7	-	CASSSQGPLNGNPKADEQYF	TGTGCCAGCAGTTCCCAAGGGCCCCTGAACGGGAATCCTAAGGCGGACGAGCAGTACTTC
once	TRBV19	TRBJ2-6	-	CASSNTGTGANVLTF	TGTGCCAGTAGTAACACAGGGACTGGGGCCAACGTCCTGACTTTC
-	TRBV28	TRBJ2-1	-	CASSWGRGGYNEQFF	TGTGCCAGCAGTTGGGGGCGGGGAGGGTACAATGAGCAGTTCTTC
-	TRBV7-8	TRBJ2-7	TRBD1	CASTRQGAYEQYF	TGTGCCAGCACTAGACAGGGGGCCTACGAGCAGTACTTC
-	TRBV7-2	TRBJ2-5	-	CASSPQRGLQETQYF	TGTGCCAGCAGCCCTCAACGTGGACTACAAGAGACCCAGTACTTC
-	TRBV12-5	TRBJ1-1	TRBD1	CASGLFLGTALRTEAFF	TGTGCTAGTGGTTTGTTCCTCGGGACAGCCTTGAGGACTGAAGCTTTCTTT
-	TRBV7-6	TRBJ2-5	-	CASSLLRQPLETQYF	TGTGCCAGCAGCTTGTTGAGACAGCCGCTTGAGACCCAGTACTTC
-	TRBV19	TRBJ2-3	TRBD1	CASSIGQGADTQYF	TGTGCCAGTAGTATAGGACAGGGGGCAGATACGCAGTATTTT
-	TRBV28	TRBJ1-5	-	CASSLLFFPQHF	TGTGCCAGCAGTTTATTGTTCTTTCCCCAGCATTTT
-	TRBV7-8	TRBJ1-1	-	CASSLGLRVSGIENTEAFF	TGTGCCAGCAGCTTAGGGCTCCGGGTTAGCGGGATTGAGAACACTGAAGCTTTCTTT
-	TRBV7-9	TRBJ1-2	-	CASSLSGRVSGYTF	TGTGCCAGCAGCTTATCGGGCAGGGTGAGCGGCTACACCTTC
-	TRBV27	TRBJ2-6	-	CASSFGSYSGANVLTF	TGTGCCAGCAGTTTTGGGAGCTACTCTGGGGCCAACGTCCTGACTTTC
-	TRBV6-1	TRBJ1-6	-	CASRTGTSHNSPLHF	TGTGCCAGCAGAACCGGGACAAGCCACAATTCACCCCTCCACTTT
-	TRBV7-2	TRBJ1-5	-	CASSLVGDRNQPQHF	TGTGCCAGCAGCTTGGTAGGGGATCGCAATCAGCCCCAGCATTTT
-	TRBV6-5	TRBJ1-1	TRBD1	CASSGQGRAEAFF	TGTGCCAGCAGCGGACAGGGTCGCGCTGAAGCTTTCTTT
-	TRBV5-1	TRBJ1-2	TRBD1	CASSPGTGASDYGYTF	TGCGCCAGCAGCCCGGGGACAGGGGCCTCTGACTATGGCTACACCTTC
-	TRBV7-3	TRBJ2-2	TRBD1	CASSLYEGARTGELFF	TGTGCCAGCAGCTTGTATGAGGGGGCAAGGACCGGGGAGCTGTTTTTT
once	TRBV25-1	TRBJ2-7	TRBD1	CASSWATGSYEQYF	TGTGCCAGCAGTTGGGCGACAGGGTCCTACGAGCAGTACTTC
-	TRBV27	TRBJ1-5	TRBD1	CASSSQGAGNQPQHF	TGTGCCAGCAGTTCCCAGGGGGCTGGCAATCAGCCCCAGCATTTT
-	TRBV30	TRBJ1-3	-	CAWGPGNTIYF	TGTGCCTGGGGGCCTGGAAACACCATATATTTT
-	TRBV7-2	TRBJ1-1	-	CASSSPGNTEAFF	TGTGCCAGCAGCAGCCCGGGGAACACTGAAGCTTTCTTT
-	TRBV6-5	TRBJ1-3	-	CASSNRGNSGNTIYF	TGTGCCAGCAGTAATAGGGGTAACTCTGGAAACACCATATATTTT
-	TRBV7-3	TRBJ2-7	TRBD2	CASSRAGLAGGEYHYEQYF	TGTGCCAGCAGCCGGGCGGGACTAGCGGGGGGTGAATACCACTACGAGCAGTACTTC
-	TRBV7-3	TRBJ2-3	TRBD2	CASSLRAGGLIDTQYF	TGTGCCAGCAGCTTAAGAGCGGGGGGGCTGATAGATACGCAGTATTTT
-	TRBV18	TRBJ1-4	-	CASSPQRTQGKLFF	TGTGCCAGCTCACCACAAAGAACGCAGGGGAAACTGTTTTTT
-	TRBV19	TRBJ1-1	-	CASRTLFHRAETEAFF	TGTGCCAGTAGAACCCTCTTTCACAGGGCGGAGACTGAAGCTTTCTTT
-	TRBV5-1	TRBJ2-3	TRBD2	CASSFPAPSGGAEDTQYF	TGCGCCAGCAGCTTCCCCGCCCCTAGCGGGGGGGCAGAAGATACGCAGTATTTT
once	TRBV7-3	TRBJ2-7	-	CASSPTWSSYEQYF	TGTGCCAGCAGCCCGACTTGGAGCTCCTACGAGCAGTACTTC
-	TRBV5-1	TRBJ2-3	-	CASSTRGTDRGGDTQYF	TGCGCCAGCAGCACCCGGGGGACCGACCGGGGAGGAGATACGCAGTATTTT
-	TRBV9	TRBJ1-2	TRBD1	CASSVVRMDRGATNYGYTF	TGTGCCAGCAGCGTAGTGAGGATGGACAGGGGGGCTACGAACTATGGCTACACCTTC
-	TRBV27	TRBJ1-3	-	CASSLIGGNENTIYF	TGTGCCAGCAGTTTAATCGGGGGGAACGAAAACACCATATATTTT
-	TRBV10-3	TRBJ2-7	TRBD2	CAISEKQKVERGAYEQYF	TGTGCCATCAGTGAGAAACAGAAGGTCGAGCGGGGGGCCTACGAGCAGTACTTC
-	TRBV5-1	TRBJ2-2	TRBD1	CASSLLGGRDGELFF	TGCGCCAGCAGCTTGTTAGGGGGCCGGGACGGGGAGCTGTTTTTT
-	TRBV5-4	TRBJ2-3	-	CASSSPVRDTGDTQYF	TGTGCCAGCAGCTCGCCGGTCCGGGACACCGGGGATACGCAGTATTTT
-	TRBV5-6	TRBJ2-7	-	CASSFAYEQYF	TGTGCCAGCAGCTTCGCCTACGAGCAGTACTTC
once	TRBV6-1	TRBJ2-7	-	CASASQRSDEQYF	TGTGCCAGCGCGAGCCAAAGGAGCGACGAGCAGTACTTC
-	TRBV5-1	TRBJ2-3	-	CASKEQASTDTQYF	TGCGCCAGTAAGGAACAGGCTAGCACAGATACGCAGTATTTT
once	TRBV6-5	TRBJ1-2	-	CASKTHLGGYGYTF	TGTGCCAGCAAAACCCATCTCGGGGGGTATGGCTACACCTTC
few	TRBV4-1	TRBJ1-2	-	CASSPTGGNYGYTF	TGCGCCAGCAGCCCAACAGGTGGGAACTATGGCTACACCTTC
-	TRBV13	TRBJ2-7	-	CASSSQMAEEQYF	TGTGCCAGCAGCTCACAAATGGCGGAAGAGCAGTACTTC
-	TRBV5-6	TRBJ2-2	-	CASSLAAGTGELFF	TGTGCCAGCAGCTTGGCCGCAGGCACCGGGGAGCTGTTTTTT